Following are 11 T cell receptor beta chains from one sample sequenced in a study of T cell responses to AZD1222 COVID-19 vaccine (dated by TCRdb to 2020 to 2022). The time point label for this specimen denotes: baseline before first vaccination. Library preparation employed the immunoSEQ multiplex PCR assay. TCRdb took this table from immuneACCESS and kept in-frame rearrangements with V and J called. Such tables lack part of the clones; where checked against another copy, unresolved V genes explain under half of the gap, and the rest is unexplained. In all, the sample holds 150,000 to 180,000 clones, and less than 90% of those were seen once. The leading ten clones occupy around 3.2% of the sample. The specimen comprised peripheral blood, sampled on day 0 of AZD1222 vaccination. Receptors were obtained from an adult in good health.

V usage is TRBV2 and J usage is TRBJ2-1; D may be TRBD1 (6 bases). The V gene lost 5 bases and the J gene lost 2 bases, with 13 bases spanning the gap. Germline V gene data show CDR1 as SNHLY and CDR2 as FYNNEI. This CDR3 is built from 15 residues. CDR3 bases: TGTGCCAGCAGTCTACAGGGAGTCACCTACAATGAGCAGTTCTTC. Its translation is CASSLQGVTYNEQFF.

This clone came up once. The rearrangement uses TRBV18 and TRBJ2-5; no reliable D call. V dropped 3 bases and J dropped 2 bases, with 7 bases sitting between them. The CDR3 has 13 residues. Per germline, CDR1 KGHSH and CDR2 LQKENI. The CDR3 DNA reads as TGTGCCAGCTCACCCCAGACTCAAGAGACCCAGTACTTC. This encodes CASSPQTQETQYF.

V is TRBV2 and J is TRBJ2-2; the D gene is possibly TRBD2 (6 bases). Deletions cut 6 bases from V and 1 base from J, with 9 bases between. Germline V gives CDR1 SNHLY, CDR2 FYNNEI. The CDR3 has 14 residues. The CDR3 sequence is CASREGKNTGELFF. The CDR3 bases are TGTGCCAGCAGGGAGGGGAAGAACACCGGGGAGCTGTTTTTT.

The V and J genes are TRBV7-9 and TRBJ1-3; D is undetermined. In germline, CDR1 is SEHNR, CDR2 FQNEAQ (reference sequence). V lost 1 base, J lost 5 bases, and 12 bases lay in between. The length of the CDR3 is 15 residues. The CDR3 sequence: CASSLGGQQRNTIYF. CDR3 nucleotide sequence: TGTGCCAGCAGCTTAGGAGGTCAGCAACGAAACACCATATATTTT.

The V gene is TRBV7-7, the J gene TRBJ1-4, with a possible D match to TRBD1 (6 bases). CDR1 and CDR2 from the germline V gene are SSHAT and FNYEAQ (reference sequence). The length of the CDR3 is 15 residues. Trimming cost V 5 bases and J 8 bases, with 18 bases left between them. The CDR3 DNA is TGTGCCAGCAGCCCCGGCGGGGGGCTAGGGGAAAAACTGTTTTTT. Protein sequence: CASSPGGGLGEKLFF. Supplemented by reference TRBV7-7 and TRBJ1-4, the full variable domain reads GAGVSQSPRYKVTKRGQDVTLRCDPISSHATLYWYQQALGQGPEFLTYFNYEAQPDKSGLPSDRFSAERPEGSISTLTIQRTEQRDSAMYRCASSPGGGLGEKLFFGSGTQLSVL.

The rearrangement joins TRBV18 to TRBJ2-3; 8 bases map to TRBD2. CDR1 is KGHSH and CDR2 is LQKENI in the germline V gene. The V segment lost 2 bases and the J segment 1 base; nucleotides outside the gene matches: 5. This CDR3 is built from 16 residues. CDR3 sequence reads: CASSPVGSGGTDTQYF. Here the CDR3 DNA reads TGTGCCAGCTCACCAGTGGGTAGCGGGGGCACAGATACGCAGTATTTT.

This CDR3 is CASRAETGGNEQFF. The CDR3 bases are TGTGCCAGCAGGGCGGAGACAGGCGGCAATGAGCAGTTCTTC. The chain couples TRBV6-5 to TRBJ2-1; weak D call: TRBD1 (6 bases). The V and J ends lost 6 bases and 6 bases respectively, with 15 bases between them. Germline assignment: CDR1 MNHEY and CDR2 SVGAGI. This CDR3 is built from 14 residues.

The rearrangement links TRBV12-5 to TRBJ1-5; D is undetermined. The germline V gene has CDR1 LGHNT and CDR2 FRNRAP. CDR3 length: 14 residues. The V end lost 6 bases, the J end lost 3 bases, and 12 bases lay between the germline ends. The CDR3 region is CASGAGSTNQPQHF. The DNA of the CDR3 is TGTGCTAGTGGGGCTGGGAGTACCAATCAGCCCCAGCATTTT.

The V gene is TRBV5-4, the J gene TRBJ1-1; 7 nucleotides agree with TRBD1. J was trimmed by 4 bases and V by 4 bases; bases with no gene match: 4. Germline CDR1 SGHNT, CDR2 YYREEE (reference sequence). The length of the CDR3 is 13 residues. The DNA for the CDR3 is TGTGCCAGCAGCCTTGACAGGGCCACTGAAGCTTTCTTT. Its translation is CASSLDRATEAFF.

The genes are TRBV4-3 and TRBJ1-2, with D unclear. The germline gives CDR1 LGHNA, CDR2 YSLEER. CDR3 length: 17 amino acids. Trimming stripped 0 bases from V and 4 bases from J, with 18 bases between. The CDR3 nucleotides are TGCGCCAGCAGCCAAGATATGGTTTCCGGCGGCCTCTATGGCTACACCTTC. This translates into CASSQDMVSGGLYGYTF.

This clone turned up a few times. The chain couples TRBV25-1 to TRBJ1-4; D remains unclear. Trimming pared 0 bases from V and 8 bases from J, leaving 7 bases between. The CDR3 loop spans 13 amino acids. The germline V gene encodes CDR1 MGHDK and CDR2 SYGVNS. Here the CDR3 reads CASSEYVWEKLFF. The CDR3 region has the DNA TGTGCCAGCAGTGAATATGTGTGGGAAAAACTGTTTTTT.